Below are 10 T cell receptor beta chains sequenced from a single sample in a study of cytomegalovirus exposure and HLA in healthy donors. The PCR had 60 Vbeta and 13 Jbeta primers. Generated by immunoSEQ multiplex PCR, the TCRdb table keeps only in-frame clones and is missing some. The sample lists about 150,000 clones; roughly three quarters were seen once. The sample taken for sequencing was PBMCs. These receptors all come from a middle-aged woman in good health and CMV-seronegative.

This clone has a handful of counts. This rearrangement joins TRBV5-4 to TRBJ1-2; 9 bases are shared with TRBD1. The CDR3 spans 15 residues. CDR1 is SGHNT and CDR2 is YYREEE in the germline V gene (reference sequence). V lost 5 bases to trimming and J lost 4 bases; unmatched junction nucleotides: 9. The CDR3 DNA reads TGTGCCAGCAGATCTGGGGACAGGGAGGCCTATGGCTACACCTTC. It is translated as CASRSGDREAYGYTF. The full variable domain, in which reference TRBV5-4 and TRBJ1-2 provide the parts outside the CDR3, is ETGVTQSPTHLIKTRGQQVTLRCSSQSGHNTVSWYQQALGQGPQFIFQYYREEENGRGNFPPRFSGLQFPNYSSELNVNALELDDSALYLCASRSGDREAYGYTFGSGTRLTVV.

The chain couples TRBV4-3 to TRBJ1-2; D possibly corresponds to TRBD1 (6 bases). Germline values: CDR1 LGHNA, CDR2 YSLEER. This CDR3 region has 16 residues. Deletions cut 0 bases from V and 8 bases from J, with 19 bases between. The CDR3 protein is CASSQDPGGGSRGYTF. Here the CDR3 DNA reads TGCGCCAGCAGCCAAGACCCGGGGGGCGGTTCGAGGGGCTACACCTTC.

A word on this clone: This specimen includes other DNA sequences encoding the same CDR3. The chain employs TRBV2 and TRBJ2-3; the match to TRBD2 covers 7 bases. The CDR3 spans 14 residues. The J segment lost 3 bases and the V segment lost 4 bases, leaving 4 bases of the junction unmatched. Germline CDR1 reads SNHLY; CDR2 reads FYNNEI. The CDR3 loop is CASSARLATDTQYF. The CDR3 DNA sequence: TGTGCCAGCAGTGCGAGACTAGCAACAGATACGCAGTATTTT.

This clone was found a few times. The V gene is TRBV2, the J gene TRBJ1-1, with a possible D match to TRBD1 (5 bases). V dropped 6 bases and J dropped 7 bases, with 15 bases sitting between them. This CDR3 has 13 amino acids. The germline V gene has CDR1 SNHLY and CDR2 FYNNEI. CDR3 coding DNA: TGTGCCAGCAGGATTGTACAGGCCGGTGAAGCTTTCTTT. It specifies CASRIVQAGEAFF.

V is TRBV7-8 and J is TRBJ2-1; 8 bases agree with TRBD2. Trimming removed 5 bases from V and 6 bases from J; junction bases left unmatched: 9. This CDR3 contains 15 residues. The germline V gene has CDR1 SGHVS and CDR2 FQNEAQ. Written as DNA, the CDR3 is TGTGCCAGCAGCACCCGGGGGGGCGAGGGCAATGAGCAGTTCTTC. It encodes CASSTRGGEGNEQFF.

Worth noting for this clone: The junction departs from germline at one end; a sequencing error may be responsible. Within the sample, other DNA sequences also encode this same CDR3. V is TRBV28 and J is TRBJ1-2; D ambiguous. The CDR3 loop spans 14 amino acids. Germline V CDR1 and CDR2: MDHEN, SYDVKM. CDR3 loop: CATRSGLINYGYTF. In DNA, the CDR3 is TGCGCCACCAGGAGCGGACTGATTAACTATGGCTACACCTTC.

V and J are TRBV5-6 and TRBJ1-4; TRBD1 aligns across 8 bases. Germline CDR1 reads SGHDT; CDR2 reads YYEEEE. This CDR3 comprises 16 residues. V was pared by 4 bases and J by 7 bases, with 12 bases of the junction left unmatched. The CDR3 protein is CASSGTTGEVGEKLFF. The CDR3 coding sequence is TGTGCCAGCAGCGGGACGACAGGGGAAGTTGGTGAAAAACTGTTTTTT.

V and J are TRBV2 and TRBJ1-2; no definite D call. The germline V gene has CDR1 SNHLY and CDR2 FYNNEI. The CDR3 has 14 amino acids. V was shortened by 6 bases and J by 1 base, with 12 bases between the two germline ends. The CDR3 nucleotides read TGTGCCAGCAGGGAGCGAGAAGTTAACTATGGCTACACCTTC. Its translation: CASREREVNYGYTF.

The rearrangement uses TRBV25-1 and TRBJ2-7; maybe TRBD1 (6 bases). CDR1 MGHDK and CDR2 SYGVNS come from the germline V gene. The CDR3 has 15 amino acids. V dropped 5 bases and J dropped 5 bases, with 19 bases sitting between them. The CDR3 sequence is CASSSSGTPSDEQYF. The CDR3 coding sequence is TGTGCCAGCAGTTCCTCCGGGACACCCTCAGACGAGCAGTACTTC.

The V gene is TRBV5-4, the J gene TRBJ2-5; D may be TRBD2 (6 bases). Looked up from germline, CDR1 is SGHNT and CDR2 is YYREEE (reference sequence). This CDR3 spans 14 amino acids. The germline V and J ends were trimmed by 4 bases and 4 bases, with 14 bases remaining between them. Here the CDR3 DNA reads TGTGCCAGCAGCGCAGATCCGGGAGCAGAGACCCAGTACTTC. This codes for CASSADPGAETQYF.